The clone carrying this T cell receptor (beta chain) showed up many times. The antigen is undetermined. TCR beta CDR3 regions were amplified from RNA. Primed by the HTBI set, a first-round RT-PCR was run on the TCR CDR3. Via MiXCR, TCRdb re-called the multiplex PCR reads, giving one row per CDR3 protein. The data hold some 400,000 distinct CDR3 sequences, with roughly 12% observed a single time. The data belong to a study of T cells in Graves' hyperthyroidism and ophthalmopathy. Broader study findings: In blood, most of the thyroid clonotypes expanded above 0.001 were also present.

The sequenced sample was blood. The receptor's source is a man aged 30-40 years with Graves' hyperthyroidism that later progressed to Graves' ophthalmopathy.

The CDR3 loop is CASSPTVVYEQYF. The CDR3 nucleotides read TGTGCCAGCAGTCCGACAGTGGTCTACGAGCAGTACTTC. J is TRBJ2-7 and V is TRBV12-3 or TRBV12-4; D is perhaps TRBD1 (5 bases). V was trimmed by 5 bases and J by 3 bases, leaving 11 bases between them. CDR3 length equals 13 residues.